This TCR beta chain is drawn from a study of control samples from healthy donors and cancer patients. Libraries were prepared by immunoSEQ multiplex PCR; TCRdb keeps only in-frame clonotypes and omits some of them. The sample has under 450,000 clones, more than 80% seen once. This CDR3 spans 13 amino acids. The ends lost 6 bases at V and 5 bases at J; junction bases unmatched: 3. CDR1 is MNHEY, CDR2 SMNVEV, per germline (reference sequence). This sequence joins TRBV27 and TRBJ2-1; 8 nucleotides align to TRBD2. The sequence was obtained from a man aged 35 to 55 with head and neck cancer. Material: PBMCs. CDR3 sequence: CASSGTRNNEQFF. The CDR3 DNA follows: TGTGCCAGCAGCGGGACTAGAAACAATGAGCAGTTCTTC.